These T cell receptor beta chains were read from a single sample in a study of cytomegalovirus exposure and HLA in healthy donors. Measured with immunoSEQ multiplex PCR; TCRdb has only the in-frame clones, and not every one. The sample includes about 54,000 clones, approximately 89% seen only once; the top ten take 8.4%. The sample comprised PBMCs. The receptor source for this set is a woman under 30 in good health and CMV-seropositive. Each CDR3 is given with its conserved first and last residue. A D gene is named only where the DNA matches it firmly. Expanded clones get a size class; other rows say once, few or many, or leave the size out.

CDR3	DNA	D	V	J	size
CASSLRGQGSARNTIYF	TGTGCCAGCAGTTTAAGGGGACAGGGATCCGCAAGAAACACCATATATTTT	TRBD1	TRBV28	TRBJ1-3	.
CASRQGNYEQYF	TGTGCCAGCAGACAGGGTAACTACGAGCAGTACTTC	.	TRBV7-2	TRBJ2-7	.
CASSRGGANTGELFF	TGTGCCAGCAGCCGAGGGGGGGCGAACACCGGGGAGCTGTTTTTT	.	TRBV7-3	TRBJ2-2	.
CASNADRGNSPLHF	TGTGCCAGCAATGCCGACAGGGGAAATTCACCCCTCCACTTT	TRBD1	TRBV5-5	TRBJ1-6	.
CASSPSGGADTQYF	TGTGCTAGCAGCCCTAGCGGGGGGGCAGATACGCAGTATTTT	TRBD2	TRBV7-7	TRBJ2-3	.
CASSLGTPKGETQYF	TGTGCCAGCAGTCTCGGGACTCCCAAGGGGGAGACCCAGTACTTC	.	TRBV9	TRBJ2-5	.
CASSYSTDSSYEQYF	TGTGCCAGCAGTTACTCCACGGACAGCTCCTACGAGCAGTACTTC	.	TRBV6-5	TRBJ2-7	few
CASSVATGLDTQYF	TGTGCCAGCAGCGTAGCTACGGGGTTGGATACGCAGTATTTT	.	TRBV9	TRBJ2-3	.
CASSLMRPVGESTGELFF	TGTGCCAGCTCGCTTATGCGACCCGTGGGAGAGAGCACCGGGGAGCTGTTTTTT	.	TRBV18	TRBJ2-2	.
CASSSSLIAGNYGYTF	TGTGCCAGCAGTTCCTCTCTGATTGCGGGTAACTATGGCTACACCTTC	.	TRBV28	TRBJ1-2	.
CASSQANRGYNEQFF	TGCGCCAGCAGCCAAGCGAACAGGGGGTACAATGAGCAGTTCTTC	TRBD1	TRBV4-3	TRBJ2-1	.
CASSLAGGGTEAFF	TGCGCCAGCAGCTTAGCCGGTGGCGGCACTGAAGCTTTCTTT	.	TRBV5-1	TRBJ1-1	.
CASSIDARNQPQHF	TGTGCCAGTAGTATAGATGCACGGAATCAGCCCCAGCATTTT	.	TRBV19	TRBJ1-5	few
CASSLRGPWASGGLSSYNEQFF	TGTGCCAGCAGTTTGAGGGGACCTTGGGCTAGCGGGGGGCTAAGCTCCTACAATGAGCAGTTCTTC	TRBD2	TRBV27	TRBJ2-1	.
CAWSVKAGSPLHF	TGTGCCTGGAGTGTAAAGGCAGGTTCACCCCTCCACTTT	.	TRBV30	TRBJ1-6	.
CAWSGFTGTTNTGELFF	TGTGCCTGGAGTGGGTTTACGGGAACTACGAACACCGGGGAGCTGTTTTTT	.	TRBV30	TRBJ2-2	few
CASSPGGTGEEKLFF	TGTGCCAGCAGCCCCGGTGGGACAGGGGAAGAAAAACTGTTTTTT	TRBD1	TRBV5-4	TRBJ1-4	once
CASSTQTVLKEKLFF	TGTGCCAGTAGTACCCAGACAGTACTAAAAGAAAAACTGTTTTTT	.	TRBV19	TRBJ1-4	.
CASSEYTGAEQYF	TGTGCCAGCAGCGAATATACAGGGGCGGAGCAGTACTTC	TRBD1	TRBV9	TRBJ2-7	.
CASSVMRGRLNTEAFF	TGTGCCAGCAGTGTAATGAGGGGGCGGCTGAACACTGAAGCTTTCTTT	TRBD1	TRBV2	TRBJ1-1	.
CASSAQGDNTEAFF	TGTGCCAGCAGCGCTCAGGGGGACAACACTGAAGCTTTCTTT	TRBD1	TRBV2	TRBJ1-1	.
CASSQGGLARGETQYF	TGCGCCAGCAGCCAAGGGGGACTAGCAAGGGGAGAGACCCAGTACTTC	TRBD2	TRBV4-3	TRBJ2-5	.
CAWSVRIGPTSGLNTGELFF	TGTGCCTGGAGTGTACGAATCGGTCCCACTAGCGGGCTTAACACCGGGGAGCTGTTTTTT	TRBD2	TRBV30	TRBJ2-2	.
CASFTQGSNEKLFF	TGTGCCAGCTTTACCCAGGGTAGCAATGAAAAACTGTTTTTT	.	TRBV6-1	TRBJ1-4	.
CASSPTGFQETQYF	TGTGCCAGCAGCCCGACAGGGTTCCAAGAGACCCAGTACTTC	TRBD1	TRBV7-2	TRBJ2-5	once
CASSVATSSNYGYTF	TGTGCCAGCAGCGTAGCTACGAGTAGTAACTATGGCTACACCTTC	.	TRBV9	TRBJ1-2	.
CASKRTGGTDTQYF	TGTGCCAGCAAGCGGACAGGGGGGACAGATACGCAGTATTTT	TRBD1	TRBV28	TRBJ2-3	.
CSGGDGYTF	TGCAGTGGCGGGGATGGCTACACCTTC	.	TRBV20-1	TRBJ1-2	.
CASSIRGVRNTEAFF	TGTGCCAGCAGCATCAGGGGAGTAAGGAACACTGAAGCTTTCTTT	.	TRBV7-3	TRBJ1-1	once
CASSEGTVLAKNIQYF	TGTGCCAGCAGTGAAGGGACAGTCCTAGCCAAAAACATTCAGTACTTC	.	TRBV6-1	TRBJ2-4	.
CASSSLQGVRTEAFF	TGTGCCAGCAGCTCCCTGCAGGGGGTACGCACTGAAGCTTTCTTT	TRBD1	TRBV7-8	TRBJ1-1	.
CASSDTGATEAFF	TGCGCCAGCAGTGATACAGGGGCTACTGAAGCTTTCTTT	TRBD1	TRBV10-1	TRBJ1-1	once
CASSNWDRLYEQYF	TGTGCCAGCAGCAACTGGGACAGGCTGTACGAGCAGTACTTC	TRBD1	TRBV6-1	TRBJ2-7	.
CASSEQRAIDGYTF	TGTGCCAGCAGTGAACAGAGGGCGATCGATGGCTACACCTTC	.	TRBV6-1	TRBJ1-2	.
CASMGTGRYYEQYF	TGTGCCAGCATGGGGACAGGGAGATACTACGAGCAGTACTTC	TRBD1	TRBV2	TRBJ2-7	.
CASSVGSGETDTQYF	TGTGCCAGCAGTGTGGGTAGCGGGGAAACAGATACGCAGTATTTT	TRBD2	TRBV11-3	TRBJ2-3	.
CASSQDLWVGAEEKLFF	TGTGCCAGCAGCCAAGATCTATGGGTAGGGGCTGAGGAAAAACTGTTTTTT	.	TRBV4-2	TRBJ1-4	few
CASSSGQPEPQYF	TGCGCCAGCAGCTCCGGACAGCCAGAGCCCCAGTACTTC	.	TRBV5-1	TRBJ2-5	.
CASSPLTATNEKLFF	TGCGCCAGCAGCCCCCTAACTGCAACTAATGAAAAACTGTTTTTT	.	TRBV5-1	TRBJ1-4	.
CASRTGDNYGYTF	TGTGCCAGCAGGACCGGAGATAACTATGGCTACACCTTC	.	TRBV28	TRBJ1-2	.
CASSLSLDTDTQYF	TGTGCCAGCAGTTTGAGCCTAGACACAGATACGCAGTATTTT	.	TRBV28	TRBJ2-3	.
CAWSVSGQPNEKLFF	TGTGCCTGGAGTGTTTCGGGACAGCCTAATGAAAAACTGTTTTTT	TRBD1	TRBV30	TRBJ1-4	.
CASSFSGGKPDTQYF	TGTGCCAGCAGTTTTAGCGGGGGCAAACCAGATACGCAGTATTTT	TRBD2	TRBV28	TRBJ2-3	.
CAISVGTDYNSPLHF	TGTGCCATCAGTGTAGGGACAGACTATAATTCACCCCTCCACTTT	TRBD1	TRBV10-3	TRBJ1-6	.
CASSLGQPAANEKLFF	TGCGCCAGCAGCTTAGGACAGCCTGCAGCTAATGAAAAACTGTTTTTT	.	TRBV5-1	TRBJ1-4	.
CASSSNARADAEQYF	TGTGCCAGCAGCTCCAATGCGCGGGCAGACGCGGAGCAGTACTTC	.	TRBV11-3	TRBJ2-7	.
CSGLLAGDEDTQYF	TGCAGCGGCCTACTAGCGGGGGATGAAGATACGCAGTATTTT	TRBD2	TRBV29-1	TRBJ2-3	.
CASSSSTVPPYEQYF	TGTGCCAGCAGTTCGTCGACAGTTCCCCCCTACGAGCAGTACTTC	.	TRBV28	TRBJ2-7	.
CASRIHRVAEAFF	TGTGCCAGCAGAATACACAGGGTAGCTGAAGCTTTCTTT	.	TRBV6-1	TRBJ1-1	.
CASSLRGTGYEQYF	TGTGCCAGCAGCTTAAGAGGGACAGGATACGAGCAGTACTTC	TRBD1	TRBV7-3	TRBJ2-7	.
CASSYQGLAGGETQYF	TGTGCCAGCAGTTACCAGGGACTAGCGGGGGGTGAGACCCAGTACTTC	TRBD2	TRBV6-5	TRBJ2-5	.
CASSPHVSLGTQYF	TGTGCCAGCAGTCCCCATGTTAGCCTGGGTACGCAGTATTTT	.	TRBV27	TRBJ2-3	.